This T cell receptor (beta chain) appears in the sequencing data of a study of T cell changes during pregnancy in multiple sclerosis. Clones were read by immunoSEQ multiplex PCR, and TCRdb kept only the in-frame ones, dropping some. The sample holds 60,000 to 85,000 clones; 92% are singletons and the top ten take 1.1% to 1.5%. The CDR3 consists of 17 residues. Germline CDR1 is SGHRS and CDR2 is YFSETQ. V was pared by 0 bases and J by 4 bases, with 10 bases of the junction left unmatched. The TCR originated in a female donor in good health, enrolled as a control in a pregnancy study. Here the sequenced sample was peripheral blood, taken in the second trimester of pregnancy. The chain has TRBV5-1 and TRBJ2-3, with 8 bases lining up with TRBD2. The CDR3: CASSLELGAGAADTQYF. The CDR3 DNA reads as TGCGCCAGCAGCTTGGAACTTGGAGCGGGAGCGGCAGATACGCAGTATTTT.